This T cell receptor beta chain was observed in a study of blood T cell repertoires in COVID-19. Authors' processing steps: Amplification from reference gene primers served as the basis for estimated nucleated cell counts. TCRdb keeps only in-frame clones here, not all; method: immunoSEQ multiplex PCR. Clonal size and the V and J genes are those of that table, whereas D and trimming came from the DNA. Of 58,000 or so clones in the sample, about 78% were seen once. CDR3 length: 15 amino acids. Germline V gives CDR1 SEHNR, CDR2 FQNEAQ (reference sequence). J lost 3 bases, V lost 2 bases, and 7 bases had no gene match.

The clonotype originates from a human donor in a cohort sampled during active COVID-19. V usage is TRBV7-9 and J usage is TRBJ2-7, with 7 bases identical to TRBD1. Sequences were obtained from peripheral blood. CDR3 nucleotide sequence: TGTGCCAGCAGCTTAACCCTGGGACAGAACTACGAGCAGTACTTC. Protein: CASSLTLGQNYEQYF.